One T cell receptor beta chain is described in this entry. The sample belongs to a study of blood T cell repertoires in COVID-19. Overall study: The United States, Italy and Spain were the sources of the acute and convalescent COVID-19 samples. Nucleic acid was either cDNA or gDNA, and it came from T cells, B-cell-depleted T cells, or PBMCs.

In the study's own analysis: Counts of nucleated cells, estimated from reference gene primer amplification, were obtained. Method: immunoSEQ multiplex PCR; TCRdb's copy keeps in-frame clones and lacks some. The D gene and trimming were derived from the DNA, and the V and J assignments and clone size from that table. Of 160,000 or so clones listed, roughly 78% are singletons. Seattle's enrolled individuals joined amid active infection and were then monitored longitudinally. The sequence derives from a woman aged 60-70 years with COVID-19, enrolled during active disease. Specimen: peripheral blood.

The CDR3 here is CACCRDRGNTIYF. Here the CDR3 DNA reads TGTGCCTGCTGCCGGGACAGGGGAAACACCATATATTTT. The chain couples TRBV6-6 to TRBJ1-3, with 8 bases identical to TRBD1. The germline V gene encodes CDR1 MNHNY and CDR2 SVGAGI (reference sequence). This CDR3 spans 13 amino acids. V lost 11 bases and J lost 4; bases outside the gene matches: 7.